This passage covers 28 T cell receptor beta chains from one sample sequenced in a study of Ad26.COV2.S vaccination and SARS-CoV-2 variants. Measured with immunoSEQ multiplex PCR; TCRdb has only the in-frame clones, and not every one. The profile shows 450,000 to 550,000 clones, about 89% of them singletons. Treatment described: some 20 received Ad26.COV2.S at low or high dose, single or two shots; a few received placebo; per-sample allocation not given. It was on day 63 after the first vaccine or placebo injection that samples were taken. The material sequenced was peripheral blood, taken in a trial of Ad26.COV2.S vaccine versus placebo. These receptors were obtained from a person aged 18-60 years who received the Ad26.COV2.S COVID-19 vaccine or a placebo.

The DNA of the CDR3 is TGTGCCAGCAGCGGCCATCCTAGCGGGACCCCCAATGAGCAGTTCTTC. Translation: CASSGHPSGTPNEQFF. V gene TRBV9 combines with J gene TRBJ2-1, with 9 bases matching TRBD2. The length of the CDR3 is 16 residues. V lost 3 bases and J lost 6; bases outside the gene matches: 10. Germline CDR1 and CDR2: SGDLS and YYNGEE.

This clone was seen a handful of times. The rearrangement joins TRBV5-4 to TRBJ2-7, with D unresolved. Per the germline V gene, CDR1 is SGHNT and CDR2 is YYREEE (reference sequence). V lost 8 bases and J lost 0, with 18 bases in between. CDR3 length equals 15 residues. The CDR3 DNA follows: TGTGCCAGGGGCCTGGGTACCTCCATCTCCTACGAGCAGTACTTC. It yields the protein CARGLGTSISYEQYF.

V gene TRBV7-9 combines with J gene TRBJ2-7; no clear D gene. The germline V gene encodes CDR1 SEHNR and CDR2 FQNEAQ (reference sequence). The V end lost 8 bases, the J end lost 0 bases, and 11 bases lay between the germline ends. The length of the CDR3 is 13 residues. CDR3 sequence: CASGWVLSYEQYF. As DNA, the CDR3 is TGTGCCAGCGGCTGGGTGCTCTCCTACGAGCAGTACTTC.

The CDR3 bases are TGTGCCAGCTCAGACGTGGGCCGTGACCCAGATACGCAGTATTTT. This gives the protein CASSDVGRDPDTQYF. The chain joins TRBV18 to TRBJ2-3; unclear D gene. From germline, CDR1 is KGHSH and CDR2 LQKENI. The V and J ends lost 5 bases and 4 bases respectively, with 16 bases between them. CDR3 length: 15 residues.

The chain joins TRBV6-5 to TRBJ1-1; D gene uncertain. Germline V gives CDR1 MNHEY, CDR2 SVGAGI. This CDR3 is 14 amino acids long. Trimming shortened V by 0 bases and J by 3 bases, and 8 bases separated the two germline ends. The CDR3 loop is CASSYSGGYTEAFF. CDR3 DNA: TGTGCCAGCAGTTACTCGGGAGGCTACACTGAAGCTTTCTTT.

V is TRBV7-9 and J is TRBJ1-5, with unresolved D. Per germline, CDR1 SEHNR and CDR2 FQNEAQ (reference sequence). CDR3 length: 12 amino acids. Trimming pared 3 bases from V and 6 bases from J, leaving 6 bases between. The CDR3 bases are TGTGCCAGCAGCTTTAGTGGTCAGCCCCAGCATTTT. Residues: CASSFSGQPQHF.

For the CDR3, the DNA is TGTGCCAGACTTTCTAGCGGGGGATCCCAAGAGACCCAGTACTTC. Protein sequence: CARLSSGGSQETQYF. J is TRBJ2-5 and V is TRBV6-7; TRBD2 matches at 10 bases. TRBV6-7 is marked as an open reading frame, function uncertain. This CDR3 is 15 amino acids long. The junction had 8 bases not matched to a gene; V was cut back by 9 bases and J by 1 base.

CDR3: CASSFARDNEQFF. CDR3 nucleotide sequence: TGTGCCAGCAGCTTTGCCAGGGATAATGAGCAGTTCTTC. The chain uses TRBV7-3 and TRBJ2-1; D possibly corresponds to TRBD1 (5 bases). The CDR3 loop spans 13 amino acids. Trimming removed 3 bases at V and 7 bases at J, with 10 bases between. Looked up from germline, CDR1 is SGHTA and CDR2 is FQGTGA. Combining the CDR3 with reference TRBV7-3 and TRBJ2-1 gives the whole variable domain GAGVSQTPSNKVTEKGKYVELRCDPISGHTALYWYRQSLGQGPEFLIYFQGTGAADDSGLPNDRFFAVRPEGSVSTLKIQRTERGDSAVYLCASSFARDNEQFFGPGTRLTVL.

The V gene is TRBV18, the J gene TRBJ1-5; D unclear. Trimming took 3 bases from V and 3 from J, leaving 15 bases between them. This CDR3 spans 16 amino acids. The germline V gene has CDR1 KGHSH and CDR2 LQKENI. CDR3 bases: TGTGCCAGCTCACCGGGTGGGCTTACGTACAATCAGCCCCAGCATTTT. Translation: CASSPGGLTYNQPQHF.

The chain carries TRBV19 and TRBJ2-7, with 12 bases fitting TRBD2. CDR1 LNHDA and CDR2 SQIVND come from the germline V gene (reference sequence). This CDR3 region has 15 residues. Trimming removed 4 bases from V and 7 bases from J; junction bases left unmatched: 8. This CDR3 reads CASSTGLAGRSEQYF. The CDR3 region has the DNA TGTGCCAGTAGTACCGGACTAGCGGGGAGATCGGAGCAGTACTTC.

The chain combines TRBV5-6 with TRBJ1-4; D gene uncertain. This CDR3 has 18 amino acids. In germline, CDR1 is SGHDT, CDR2 YYEEEE. V lost 2 bases and J 7 bases, leaving 24 bases between the germline ends. CDR3 sequence (DNA): TGTGCCAGCAGCTTTTCATTTTATGGAAATACCGAGGGTGAAAAACTGTTTTTT. This codes for CASSFSFYGNTEGEKLFF.

The chain couples TRBV28 to TRBJ1-1; 7 bases agree with TRBD1. Germline lookup yields CDR1 MDHEN and CDR2 SYDVKM. The CDR3 is 16 amino acids. V gave up 3 bases and J gave up 1 base; unmatched junction bases: 8. In DNA form, the CDR3 reads TGTGCCAGCAGTTTGCACAGGGGTACGGGGAACACTGAAGCTTTCTTT. It specifies CASSLHRGTGNTEAFF.

The J gene is TRBJ1-2, the V gene TRBV15; D is possibly TRBD1 (6 bases). Germline CDR1 and CDR2: LNHNV and YYDKDF (reference sequence). The germline V and J ends were trimmed by 0 bases and 5 bases, with 13 bases remaining between them. The CDR3 is 15 residues long. The CDR3 loop reads CATSRDRGGWYGYTF. In nucleotides, the CDR3 is TGTGCCACCAGCAGAGATAGGGGGGGTTGGTATGGCTACACCTTC.

Here the CDR3 DNA reads TGTGCCAGCAGCCCTAGCTACAATGAGCAGTTCTTC. This gives the protein CASSPSYNEQFF. The V call is TRBV11-2, the J call TRBJ2-1; D unclear. This CDR3 has 12 amino acids. In germline, CDR1 is SGHAT, CDR2 FQNNGV. Trimming shortened V by 5 bases and J by 3 bases, and 5 bases separated the two germline ends.

V gene TRBV2 combines with J gene TRBJ1-5; perhaps TRBD1 as D (5 bases). Trimming shortened V by 8 bases and J by 0 bases, and 14 bases separated the two germline ends. Per germline, CDR1 SNHLY and CDR2 FYNNEI. The CDR3 length is 15 residues. The CDR3 DNA is TGTGCCAGCTTCATGGGGGGGAATAGCAATCAGCCCCAGCATTTT. Its translation: CASFMGGNSNQPQHF.

This chain connects TRBV29-1 to TRBJ1-1; D is unclear. Trimming shortened V by 4 bases and J by 0 bases, and 9 bases separated the two germline ends. The germline V gene has CDR1 SQVTM and CDR2 ANQGSEA. CDR3 size: 13 residues. In DNA form, the CDR3 reads TGCAGCGTTGTTGGGCCCATGAACACTGAAGCTTTCTTT. Translating gives CSVVGPMNTEAFF.

The chain uses TRBV19 and TRBJ1-4, with D possibly TRBD1 on 6 matching bases. The ends were cut back, 6 bases at V and 8 bases at J, with 19 bases in the middle. The germline V gene has CDR1 LNHDA and CDR2 SQIVND (reference sequence). The CDR3 has 15 amino acids. CDR3: CASSARTAPGEKLFF. The CDR3 DNA sequence: TGTGCCAGTAGCGCGAGGACAGCCCCAGGCGAAAAACTGTTTTTT.

The chain employs TRBV30 and TRBJ1-2, with a weak D call TRBD1 (5 bases). There are 14 residues in the CDR3. Germline CDR1 GTSNPN, CDR2 SVGIG (reference sequence). V was clipped by 1 base and J by 1 base, with 10 bases between them. The CDR3 reads CAWSEGRINYGYTF. DNA of the CDR3: TGTGCCTGGAGTGAGGGACGGATTAACTATGGCTACACCTTC.

The chain recombines TRBV7-6 with TRBJ2-3; D might be TRBD1 (5 bases). This CDR3 region has 13 residues. From germline, CDR1 is SGHVS and CDR2 FNYEAQ. With 5 bases removed from V and 6 bases from J, the gap between germline ends came to 12 bases. The CDR3 spells CASSQGAEDTQYF. In nucleotides, the CDR3 is TGTGCCAGCAGCCAAGGGGCGGAGGATACGCAGTATTTT. The full variable domain, its missing parts supplied by reference TRBV7-6 and TRBJ2-3, is GAGVSQSPRYKVTKRGQDVALRCDPISGHVSLYWYRQALGQGPEFLTYFNYEAQQDKSGLPNDRFSAERPEGSISTLTIQRTEQRDSAMYRCASSQGAEDTQYFGPGTRLTVL.

The chain employs TRBV27 and TRBJ1-6; the D gene is possibly TRBD1 (5 bases). The germline gives CDR1 MNHEY, CDR2 SMNVEV (reference sequence). The CDR3 totals 15 residues. V was shortened by 4 bases and J by 3 bases, with 10 bases between the two germline ends. CDR3 coding DNA: TGTGCCAGCAGTTATAGGGGATTCTATAATTCACCCCTCCACTTT. Its protein is CASSYRGFYNSPLHF.

The chain carries TRBV11-2 and TRBJ2-7; 10 bases agree with TRBD1. V shed 6 bases and J 3 bases; nucleotides not matched to a gene: 5. This CDR3 spans 14 amino acids. Germline CDR1 is SGHAT and CDR2 is FQNNGV. CDR3 sequence (DNA): TGTGCCAGCAGACACGGGGACAGGGGCTACGAGCAGTACTTC. This codes for CASRHGDRGYEQYF.

CDR3 loop: CASSYSAGQPQHF. In DNA, the CDR3 is TGTGCCAGCAGTTACTCAGCGGGGCAGCCCCAGCATTTT. This sequence joins TRBV6-5 and TRBJ1-5; D gene unclear. CDR1 is MNHEY and CDR2 is SVGAGI in the germline V gene. The length of the CDR3 is 13 residues. Trimming stripped 0 bases from V and 7 bases from J, with 7 bases between.

The chain is built from TRBV3-1 (or the pseudogene TRBV3-2) and TRBJ2-5, with a tentative D call TRBD2 (5 bases). V shed 4 bases and J shed 2 bases, with 17 bases lying between them. The CDR3 is 16 residues long. The germline CDR1 and CDR2 sequences are LGHDT and YNNKEL (reference sequence). The CDR3 nucleotides are TGTGCCAGCAGCCCCGCGAGGGAGTGGAGGCAAGAGACCCAGTACTTC. It yields the protein CASSPAREWRQETQYF.

The V gene is TRBV7-3, the J gene TRBJ2-3; 15 nucleotides match TRBD2. Trimming at V came to 5 bases and at J to 6 bases, leaving 9 bases not matched to a gene. Looked up from germline, CDR1 is SGHTA and CDR2 is FQGTGA. The CDR3 sequence is 17 residues long. CDR3 sequence (DNA): TGTGCCAGCAGCCCCCGGACTAGCGGGGGGGCCGGGGATACGCAGTATTTT. This codes for CASSPRTSGGAGDTQYF.

The chain has TRBV9 and TRBJ1-3; D is unclear. V was cut by 1 base and J by 4 bases, with 21 bases left in between. Per the germline V gene, CDR1 is SGDLS and CDR2 is YYNGEE. This CDR3 is built from 18 residues. CDR3 coding DNA: TGTGCCAGCAGCGTAAATATTTTCGGCAGGTCGGAAGGAAACACCATATATTTT. This gives the protein CASSVNIFGRSEGNTIYF.

The V call is TRBV7-8, the J call TRBJ2-7; D may be TRBD2 (6 bases). V was pared by 1 base and J by 4 bases, with 14 bases between. The length of the CDR3 is 15 residues. Germline CDR1 reads SGHVS; CDR2 reads FQNEAQ. This CDR3 reads CASSLGGVWDYEQYF. The DNA for the CDR3 is TGTGCCAGCAGCTTAGGGGGGGTCTGGGATTACGAGCAGTACTTC.

The CDR3: CATPRDRDYEQYF. The DNA of the CDR3 is TGTGCCACTCCCCGGGACAGGGACTACGAGCAGTACTTC. This chain joins TRBV19 and TRBJ2-7; TRBD1 aligns across 9 bases. V was clipped by 10 bases and J by 3 bases; unmatched bases: 7. The CDR3 runs to 13 residues. The germline V gene has CDR1 LNHDA and CDR2 SQIVND (reference sequence). The variable domain in full, completed from reference TRBV19 and TRBJ2-7, reads DGGITQSPKYLFRKEGQNVTLSCEQNLNHDAMYWYRQDPGQGLRLIYYSQIVNDFQKGDIAEGYSVSREKKESFPLTVTSAQKNPTAFYLCATPRDRDYEQYFGPGTRLTVT.

The rearrangement uses TRBV10-3 and TRBJ2-7; 7 nucleotides line up with TRBD1. The CDR3 sequence is 13 residues long. The germline gives CDR1 ENHRY, CDR2 SYGVKD. V trimming: 8 bases; J trimming: 7 bases; junction bases outside the gene matches: 11. The CDR3 bases are TGTGCCATCCAGACAGGGTTACGAGGGGAGCAGTACTTC. It specifies CAIQTGLRGEQYF.